Shown below are 18 T cell receptor beta chains from a single sample sequenced in a study of T cell responses to AZD1222 COVID-19 vaccine. Clones were read by immunoSEQ multiplex PCR, and TCRdb kept only the in-frame ones, dropping some. This table holds 150,000 to 200,000 clones, approximately 92% found once. The sample in question was peripheral blood, obtained on day 0 of AZD1222 vaccination. Receptor source: an adult in good health.

V gene TRBV13 combines with J gene TRBJ2-3, with 8 bases lining up with TRBD1. The CDR3 has 15 residues. The germline CDR1 and CDR2 sequences are PRHDT and FYEKMQ (reference sequence). The junction had 8 bases not matched to a gene; V was cut back by 5 bases and J by 4 bases. The CDR3: CASSPRQGASDTQYF. The CDR3, as DNA: TGTGCCAGCAGCCCCCGCCAGGGGGCCTCAGATACGCAGTATTTT.

The chain has TRBV18 and TRBJ2-1; D perhaps matches TRBD2 (6 bases). V was clipped by 4 bases and J by 7 bases, with 14 bases between them. The CDR3 loop spans 14 amino acids. CDR1 is KGHSH and CDR2 is LQKENI in the germline V gene. CDR3: CASSHSGTVNEQFF. CDR3 sequence (DNA): TGTGCCAGCTCACACTCCGGGACTGTGAATGAGCAGTTCTTC.

This clone appeared a few times. The rearrangement joins TRBV4-1 to TRBJ1-4; 8 bases agree with TRBD1. CDR1 MGHRA and CDR2 YSYEKL come from the germline V gene. J gave up 5 bases and V 3 bases, and 5 bases lay outside the gene matches. The CDR3 has 15 amino acids. The CDR3 reads CASSQDQGANEKLFF. DNA of the CDR3: TGCGCCAGCAGCCAGGATCAGGGGGCGAATGAAAAACTGTTTTTT.

The chain links TRBV11-2 to TRBJ2-7; D may be TRBD2 (6 bases). Between the trimmed V and J ends, which lost 5 bases and 7 bases, there was a span of 18 bases. Germline CDR1 is SGHAT and CDR2 is FQNNGV. There are 14 residues in the CDR3. The CDR3 is CASSTGGVFEEQYV. DNA of the CDR3: TGTGCCAGCAGCACGGGCGGGGTTTTTGAGGAGCAGTACGTC.

The CDR3, as DNA: TGTGCCATCAGGGTAGGGGACCGAAGCTCCTACAATGAGCAGTTCTTC. As protein: CAIRVGDRSSYNEQFF. The V call is TRBV10-3, the J call TRBJ2-1, with D possibly being TRBD1 or TRBD2 (5 bases each). V was shortened by 6 bases and J by 0 bases, with 15 bases between the two germline ends. Germline values: CDR1 ENHRY, CDR2 SYGVKD. The CDR3 is 16 amino acids.

The V and J genes are TRBV12-1 and TRBJ2-7; the table's D gene call, TRBD1, was not cross checked with the DNA. TRBV12-1 is assigned pseudogene status. The length of the CDR3 is 14 residues. The CDR3 region is CASSFVYRVGEQYV. For the CDR3, the DNA is TGTGCCAGCAGCTTTGTATACAGGGTGGGCGAGCAGTACGTC.

The rearrangement links TRBV10-1 to TRBJ1-1; D unresolved. Germline CDR1 is WNHNN and CDR2 is SYGVQD (reference sequence). Trimming took 2 bases from V and 7 from J, leaving 8 bases between them. The CDR3 runs 12 residues. In DNA form, the CDR3 reads TGCGCCAGCAGTGAGAGGCGGGGTGAAGCTTTCTTT. It is translated as CASSERRGEAFF.

In its sample, this clone was seen once. The chain uses TRBV27 and TRBJ2-7; D may correspond to TRBD1 or TRBD2 (6 bases each). The CDR3 is 14 amino acids. V lost 3 bases, J lost 0 bases, and 9 bases lay in between. Germline CDR1 is MNHEY and CDR2 is SMNVEV (reference sequence). DNA for the CDR3: TGTGCCAGCAGTTTGGGGGGCCCCTCCTACGAGCAGTACTTC. This gives the protein CASSLGGPSYEQYF.

This clone was seen just once. This sequence joins TRBV7-8 and TRBJ1-2, with TRBD1 identical over 8 bases. The CDR3 sequence is 15 residues long. The V gene's germline CDR1 is SGHVS and CDR2 FQNEAQ. V gave up 2 bases and J gave up 4 bases; unmatched junction bases: 6. CDR3 sequence (DNA): TGTGCCAGCAGCTTATCGAACAGGGGGACCTATGGCTACACCTTC. It encodes CASSLSNRGTYGYTF.

The genes are TRBV12-5 and TRBJ2-3; D is ambiguous. The V gene's germline CDR1 is LGHNT and CDR2 FRNRAP. The CDR3 has 14 amino acids. Trimming stripped 2 bases from V and 1 base from J, with 7 bases between. The CDR3 is CASGLWGGTDTQYF. CDR3 nucleotides: TGTGCTAGTGGTTTGTGGGGTGGCACAGATACGCAGTATTTT.

V gene TRBV10-2 combines with J gene TRBJ2-6, with a possible D match to TRBD1 (5 bases). The CDR3 consists of 15 residues. The V and J ends lost 3 bases and 0 bases respectively, with 6 bases between them. The germline CDR1 and CDR2 sequences are WSHSY and SAAADI. The CDR3 loop is CASSDRGSGANVLTF. CDR3 nucleotide sequence: TGCGCCAGCAGTGATAGGGGCTCTGGGGCCAACGTCCTGACTTTC.

The V and J genes are TRBV2 and TRBJ1-1; D is unclear. The CDR3 spans 17 residues. Trimming took off 2 bases at V and 1 base at J, with 17 bases between the two ends. Looked up from germline, CDR1 is SNHLY and CDR2 is FYNNEI. The chain's CDR3 is CASSETRLDPTNTEAFF. For the CDR3, the DNA is TGTGCCAGCAGTGAAACCAGGCTCGACCCCACGAACACTGAAGCTTTCTTT.

The chain carries TRBV5-6 and TRBJ2-3, with TRBD1 matching 10 bases. Losses at the gene ends were 0 bases for V and 11 bases for J; bases not matched to a gene: 6. CDR1 is SGHDT, CDR2 YYEEEE, per germline. The CDR3 has 14 amino acids. Here the CDR3 reads CASSLGDRGLGQYF. In DNA form, the CDR3 reads TGTGCCAGCAGCTTGGGAGACAGGGGGCTAGGGCAGTATTTT.

The genes are TRBV19 and TRBJ2-3; 14 positions match TRBD2. The CDR3 contains 16 residues. CDR1 is LNHDA, CDR2 SQIVND, per germline (reference sequence). J gave up 2 bases and V 4 bases, and 2 bases lay outside the gene matches. The DNA for the CDR3 is TGTGCCAGTAGTACGACTAGCGGGGGGGCCACAGATACGCAGTATTTT. Its translation: CASSTTSGGATDTQYF. Based on the CDR3 plus reference TRBV19 and TRBJ2-3, the full variable domain is DGGITQSPKYLFRKEGQNVTLSCEQNLNHDAMYWYRQDPGQGLRLIYYSQIVNDFQKGDIAEGYSVSREKKESFPLTVTSAQKNPTAFYLCASSTTSGGATDTQYFGPGTRLTVL.

The gene calls are TRBV20-1 and TRBJ2-2; D gene unclear. CDR3 length: 14 residues. The germline CDR1 and CDR2 sequences are DFQATT and SNEGSKA (reference sequence). Trimming took off 3 bases at V and 2 bases at J, with 10 bases between the two ends. CDR3 in amino acids: CSASYGQNTGELFF. The CDR3 DNA is TGCAGTGCTAGTTATGGCCAAAACACCGGGGAGCTGTTTTTT.

J is TRBJ2-2 and V is TRBV5-4, with 9 bases identical to TRBD1. The CDR3 has 17 amino acids. With 0 bases clipped from V and 6 bases from J, the junction kept 9 bases outside the gene matches. Germline V gene sequence: CDR1 SGHNT, CDR2 YYREEE (reference sequence). Here the CDR3 reads CASSLGGTGFKSGELFF. CDR3 nucleotides: TGTGCCAGCAGCTTGGGCGGGACAGGGTTCAAGTCCGGGGAGCTGTTTTTT.

This sequence joins TRBV9 and TRBJ1-4; maybe TRBD1 (5 bases). Germline V gene sequence: CDR1 SGDLS, CDR2 YYNGEE. V shed 4 bases and J shed 1 base, with 11 bases lying between them. The CDR3 runs to 15 residues. The CDR3 DNA is TGTGCCAGCAGCCGTAGCACAGGAACTAATGAAAAACTGTTTTTT. The encoded protein is CASSRSTGTNEKLFF.

The V and J genes are TRBV6-5 and TRBJ2-7, with a tentative D call TRBD2 (6 bases). From germline, CDR1 is MNHEY and CDR2 SVGAGI. V was clipped by 6 bases and J by 4 bases, with 10 bases between them. CDR3 length: 12 residues. The CDR3 bases are TGTGCCAGCAGGGAGGGGTTTTACGAGCAGTACGTC. Encoded protein: CASREGFYEQYV.